The 32 T cell receptor beta chains below come from one sample, sequenced in a study of beta chain features in type 1 diabetes. Findings and caveats of the study: People with Type 1 diabetes carried modestly yet significantly shorter TCRB CDR3s in all four CD4+ subsets.

These receptors have no identified antigens. Expressed TCRB transcripts were sequenced after all isolated RNA was converted to cDNA. Using immunoSEQ multiplex PCR, the repertoire was profiled, and TCRdb retains in-frame clones only, with some absent. The sample records 240,000 or so clones, approximately 15% being singletons. Sample: naive CD4+ T cells from blood. These receptors came from a man aged 25 to 40 with type 1 diabetes.

This clone was seen a handful of times. The chain carries TRBV6-6 and TRBJ2-2, with 7 positions matching TRBD1. After removal of 3 bases from V and 4 bases from J, the junction contained 5 bases not matched to a gene. This CDR3 comprises 15 residues. Germline assignment: CDR1 MNHNY and CDR2 SVGAGI (reference sequence). CDR3 region: CASSYRSGGTGELFF. The CDR3 nucleotides read TGTGCCAGCAGTTATCGGTCAGGGGGCACCGGGGAGCTGTTTTTT.

This clone was observed a few times. The V gene is TRBV10-2, the J gene TRBJ2-7; D remains ambiguous. The V gene's germline CDR1 is WSHSY and CDR2 SAAADI. V lost 2 bases, J lost 6 bases, and 5 bases lay in between. The CDR3 contains 11 residues. As DNA, the CDR3 is TGCGCCAGCAGTGAGGGGCGCGAGCAGTACTTC. It is translated as CASSEGREQYF.

The rearrangement uses TRBV29-1 and TRBJ1-2; 11 nucleotides agree with TRBD1. J was trimmed by 6 bases and V by 3 bases; bases with no gene match: 18. Germline V gene sequence: CDR1 SQVTM, CDR2 ANQGSEA. The CDR3 runs 18 residues. CDR3 nucleotide sequence: TGCAGCGTTGACCCTAGGGCCGGACAGGGGGCGATTCAAGATGGCTACACCTTC. This translates into CSVDPRAGQGAIQDGYTF.

This clone was seen a single time. The rearrangement links TRBV11-2 to TRBJ1-1; no definite D call. The V end lost 4 bases, the J end lost 1 base, and 13 bases lay between the germline ends. This CDR3 has 15 residues. Germline V gives CDR1 SGHAT, CDR2 FQNNGV. CDR3 coding DNA: TGTGCCAGCAGCTATATCCGGGATAGGAACACTGAAGCTTTCTTT. It encodes CASSYIRDRNTEAFF. Complete variable domain (other parts from reference TRBV11-2 and TRBJ1-1): EAGVAQSPRYKIIEKRQSVAFWCNPISGHATLYWYQQILGQGPKLLIQFQNNGVVDDSQLPKDRFSAERLKGVDSTLKIQPAKLEDSAVYLCASSYIRDRNTEAFFGQGTRLTVV.

In this sample, this clone turned up a few times. The genes are TRBV19 and TRBJ2-2, with D maybe TRBD1 (6 bases). Germline V CDR1 and CDR2: LNHDA, SQIVND (reference sequence). Between the trimmed V and J ends, which lost 6 bases and 2 bases, there was a span of 16 bases. This CDR3 comprises 16 residues. CDR3 coding DNA: TGTGCCAGTAGACCCCCGGGACAAAAAAACACCGGGGAGCTGTTTTTT. It codes for CASRPPGQKNTGELFF.

The V call is TRBV6-4, the J call TRBJ2-1; TRBD1 aligns across 12 bases. This CDR3 is 16 amino acids long. Looked up from germline, CDR1 is MRHNA and CDR2 is SNTAGT. V was pared by 2 bases and J by 9 bases, with 8 bases of the junction left unmatched. CDR3 bases: TGTGCCAGCAGTGACCACCGGGACAGGGGGCGAGGTGAGCAGTTCTTC. It is translated as CASSDHRDRGRGEQFF.

This clone has a handful of counts. This chain links TRBV7-9 with TRBJ1-2; 7 bases line up with TRBD1. The CDR3 length is 15 residues. Germline assignment: CDR1 SEHNR and CDR2 FQNEAQ (reference sequence). J lost 8 bases, V lost 5 bases, and 14 bases had no gene match. CDR3 sequence (DNA): TGTGCCAGCAGCCCGTCGCCCGACAGGGAGTGGGGCTACACCTTC. Amino acids: CASSPSPDREWGYTF.

In this sample, this clone turned up a few times. The rearrangement uses TRBV7-2 and TRBJ2-2; D may be TRBD1 (5 bases). The CDR3 sequence is 18 residues long. Trimming cost V 5 bases and J 6 bases, with 25 bases left between them. The V gene's germline CDR1 is SGHTA and CDR2 FQGNSA. The DNA for the CDR3 is TGTGCCAGCAGCCGTAAAGTTCCAGGGTCGACTTCCGCCGGGGAGCTGTTTTTT. Translated: CASSRKVPGSTSAGELFF.

V and J are TRBV19 and TRBJ1-2; TRBD1 matches 8 bases. The V gene's germline CDR1 is LNHDA and CDR2 SQIVND (reference sequence). The CDR3 loop spans 15 amino acids. V shed 4 bases, J shed 0 bases, and the junction held 4 bases outside the gene matches. CDR3 in amino acids: CASSTGQGTNYGYTF. The CDR3 nucleotides read TGTGCCAGTAGTACTGGACAGGGAACTAACTATGGCTACACCTTC.

The CDR3 region is CASSGGQRETQYF. The CDR3 DNA sequence: TGTGCCAGCAGTGGCGGACAGAGAGAGACCCAGTACTTC. The chain recombines TRBV2 with TRBJ2-5; possibly TRBD1 for D (6 bases). The germline gives CDR1 SNHLY, CDR2 FYNNEI. The CDR3 loop spans 13 amino acids. V was pared by 4 bases and J by 4 bases, with 10 bases between. The complete variable domain, with remaining parts taken from reference TRBV2 and TRBJ2-5, reads EPEVTQTPSHQVTQMGQEVILRCVPISNHLYFYWYRQILGQKVEFLVSFYNNEISEKSEIFDDQFSVERPDGSNFTLKIRSTKLEDSAMYFCASSGGQRETQYFGPGTRLLVL.

J is TRBJ1-3 and V is TRBV6-6; D unresolved. Germline V CDR1 and CDR2: MNHNY, SVGAGI (reference sequence). This CDR3 spans 13 amino acids. V was shortened by 0 bases and J by 4 bases, with 4 bases between the two germline ends. CDR3 sequence reads: CASSYSQGNTIYF. CDR3 in DNA: TGTGCCAGCAGTTACTCCCAGGGAAACACCATATATTTT.

This clone has a handful of counts. The CDR3 bases are TGCAGCGTTGTGGAGGGGGCGACCGATGGCTACACCTTC. This codes for CSVVEGATDGYTF. The J gene is TRBJ1-2, the V gene TRBV29-1; 7 bases fit TRBD1. This CDR3 has 13 amino acids. Germline CDR1 and CDR2: SQVTM and ANQGSEA. Trimming took 4 bases from V and 6 from J; bases not matched to a gene: 8.

The chain has TRBV27 and TRBJ1-1, with D perhaps matching TRBD1 (5 bases). V was pared by 5 bases and J by 1 base, with 11 bases between. The germline gives CDR1 MNHEY, CDR2 SMNVEV (reference sequence). The CDR3 contains 14 residues. CDR3 DNA: TGTGCCAGCAGTGCACGGGGGGAGAACACTGAAGCTTTCTTT. Encoded protein: CASSARGENTEAFF.

The chain is built from TRBV5-1 and TRBJ1-1; 9 nucleotides align to TRBD1. The CDR3 covers 16 residues. Trimming removed 0 bases from V and 0 bases from J; junction bases left unmatched: 3. Germline values: CDR1 SGHRS, CDR2 YFSETQ. CDR3 amino acids: CASSLGDRDMNTEAFF. The DNA for the CDR3 is TGCGCCAGCAGCTTGGGGGACAGGGACATGAACACTGAAGCTTTCTTT. The full variable domain, completed using reference TRBV5-1 and TRBJ1-1, is KAGVTQTPRYLIKTRGQQVTLSCSPISGHRSVSWYQQTPGQGLQFLFEYFSETQRNKGNFPGRFSGRQFSNSRSEMNVSTLELGDSALYLCASSLGDRDMNTEAFFGQGTRLTVV.

This clone was found a few times. The V call is TRBV7-9, the J call TRBJ2-1; D is unclear. Between the trimmed V and J ends, which lost 4 bases and 2 bases, there was a span of 9 bases. Germline CDR1 is SEHNR and CDR2 is FQNEAQ (reference sequence). The CDR3 runs to 14 residues. In nucleotides, the CDR3 is TGTGCCAGCAGCTCTACTGGTACCTACAATGAGCAGTTCTTC. This codes for CASSSTGTYNEQFF. The full variable domain, rest sourced from reference TRBV7-9 and TRBJ2-1, is DTGVSQNPRHKITKRGQNVTFRCDPISEHNRLYWYRQTLGQGPEFLTYFQNEAQLEKSRLLSDRFSAERPKGSFSTLEIQRTEQGDSAMYLCASSSTGTYNEQFFGPGTRLTVL.

This clone was picked up a small number of times. V gene TRBV7-9 combines with J gene TRBJ1-5, with 8 bases fitting TRBD1. From germline, CDR1 is SEHNR and CDR2 FQNEAQ (reference sequence). J was trimmed by 1 base and V by 4 bases; bases with no gene match: 9. This CDR3 region has 17 residues. The CDR3 protein is CASSSVGQGGSNQPQHF. CDR3 sequence (DNA): TGTGCCAGCAGCTCAGTAGGACAGGGAGGGAGCAATCAGCCCCAGCATTTT.

V and J are TRBV5-6 and TRBJ1-6; D not certain. Germline V gene lookup returns CDR1 SGHDT and CDR2 YYEEEE. The V end was cut by 4 bases, the J end by 6 bases, with 14 bases between. The CDR3 covers 15 residues. The CDR3 DNA follows: TGTGCCAGCAGCCCAACGCTTCGCGGTAATTCACCCCTCCACTTT. Amino acid sequence: CASSPTLRGNSPLHF.

The V gene is TRBV5-1, the J gene TRBJ2-1; TRBD2 aligns across 7 bases. The junction had 8 bases not matched to a gene; V was cut back by 0 bases and J by 8 bases. Germline V gene sequence: CDR1 SGHRS, CDR2 YFSETQ. The CDR3 totals 15 residues. CDR3 coding DNA: TGCGCCAGCAGCTTGGCCGGCGGGGGAGGGGATGAGCAGTTCTTC. Translation: CASSLAGGGGDEQFF.

This clone was counted a few times. This chain uses TRBV19 with TRBJ1-4, with unresolved D. CDR1 is LNHDA and CDR2 is SQIVND in the germline V gene (reference sequence). The CDR3 totals 14 residues. The V end lost 4 bases, the J end lost 2 bases, and 8 bases lay between the germline ends. The CDR3 is CASSTIETNEKLFF. CDR3 DNA sequence: TGTGCCAGTAGTACCATAGAGACTAATGAAAAACTGTTTTTT.

This chain uses TRBV27 with TRBJ2-6, with D possibly being TRBD1 (5 bases). V was pared by 5 bases and J by 3 bases, with 11 bases between. CDR1 is MNHEY, CDR2 SMNVEV, per germline (reference sequence). CDR3 length: 15 residues. CDR3 residues: CASSLAGYGANVLTF. The DNA of the CDR3 is TGTGCCAGCAGTCTCGCAGGGTATGGGGCCAACGTCCTGACTTTC. Based on the CDR3 plus reference TRBV27 and TRBJ2-6, the full variable domain is EAQVTQNPRYLITVTGKKLTVTCSQNMNHEYMSWYRQDPGLGLRQIYYSMNVEVTDKGDVPEGYKVSRKEKRNFPLILESPSPNQTSLYFCASSLAGYGANVLTFGAGSRLTVL.

Only a few counts were recorded for this clone. This rearrangement joins TRBV2 to TRBJ1-1, with a possible D match to TRBD1 (6 bases). V was clipped by 8 bases and J by 1 base, with 17 bases between them. Germline-derived CDR1 and CDR2 are SNHLY and FYNNEI. The CDR3 length is 15 residues. As DNA, the CDR3 is TGTGCCAGCGGGGGGGCAGCCCTAAGGAACACTGAAGCTTTCTTT. This sequence encodes CASGGAALRNTEAFF.

The genes are TRBV5-1 and TRBJ2-7, with 8 bases matching TRBD1. The CDR3 loop spans 15 amino acids. Germline CDR1 and CDR2: SGHRS and YFSETQ. V was clipped by 0 bases and J by 3 bases; unmatched bases: 5. CDR3 nucleotide sequence: TGCGCCAGCAGCTTGGGGAGGACAGGGAACTACGAGCAGTACTTC. It translates to CASSLGRTGNYEQYF.

This clone appeared a few times. This chain uses TRBV10-3 with TRBJ1-1, with D unclear. The V gene's germline CDR1 is ENHRY and CDR2 SYGVKD. The CDR3 is 15 residues long. The V end lost 3 bases, the J end lost 7 bases, and 18 bases lay between the germline ends. The CDR3 sequence is CAISDFKSPVGEAFF. CDR3 coding DNA: TGTGCCATCAGTGATTTTAAGTCCCCAGTTGGTGAAGCTTTCTTT.

V gene TRBV7-2 combines with J gene TRBJ2-7, with 9 bases lining up with TRBD1. V trimming: 5 bases; J trimming: 3 bases; junction bases outside the gene matches: 8. The germline V gene encodes CDR1 SGHTA and CDR2 FQGNSA. This CDR3 comprises 15 residues. The CDR3, as DNA: TGTGCCAGCAGCCCGTCTGGGACAGGGTTCTACGAGCAGTACTTC. It specifies CASSPSGTGFYEQYF.

The chain is built from TRBV30 and TRBJ1-1; maybe TRBD1 (6 bases). The V and J ends lost 2 bases and 2 bases respectively, with 18 bases between them. The CDR3 runs 16 residues. Germline assignment: CDR1 GTSNPN and CDR2 SVGIG (reference sequence). The CDR3 loop reads CAWSSLVGRGNTEAFF. Here the CDR3 DNA reads TGTGCCTGGAGTTCGCTCGTGGGCAGGGGAAACACTGAAGCTTTCTTT.

This clone was detected once. The chain joins TRBV6-5 to TRBJ2-3, with 9 bases fitting TRBD1. The length of the CDR3 is 15 residues. V lost 6 bases, J lost 0 bases, and 4 bases stayed unmatched. In germline, CDR1 is MNHEY, CDR2 SVGAGI. The CDR3 spells CASRGQGTSTDTQYF. CDR3 coding DNA: TGTGCCAGCAGAGGACAGGGGACTAGCACAGATACGCAGTATTTT.

This clone was observed a few times. The J gene is TRBJ2-1, the V gene TRBV10-3; 7 bases map to TRBD2. The V gene end was trimmed by 4 bases and the J gene end by 6 bases; junction bases not matched to a gene: 12. The V gene's germline CDR1 is ENHRY and CDR2 SYGVKD. The CDR3 sequence is 16 residues long. The CDR3 region is CAISGRGAGVANEQFF. CDR3 bases: TGTGCCATCAGTGGACGTGGTGCGGGAGTGGCCAATGAGCAGTTCTTC.

The table lists this clone with a few counts. The rearrangement uses TRBV27 and TRBJ2-3, with D unresolved. Per the germline V gene, CDR1 is MNHEY and CDR2 is SMNVEV (reference sequence). The ends were cut back, 3 bases at V and 2 bases at J, with 9 bases in the middle. The CDR3 is made up of 14 amino acids. The CDR3 protein is CASSFASFTDTQYF. In nucleotides, the CDR3 is TGTGCCAGCAGTTTTGCGTCCTTCACAGATACGCAGTATTTT.

The DNA of the CDR3 is TGCAGCGTGGGGTCGGGACAGGATGACGAAAAACTGTTTTTT. Protein sequence: CSVGSGQDDEKLFF. The chain links TRBV29-1 to TRBJ1-4; 8 bases are a match to TRBD1. Germline CDR1 is SQVTM and CDR2 is ANQGSEA. This CDR3 contains 14 residues. V was clipped by 6 bases and J by 8 bases; unmatched bases: 11.

The chain carries TRBV30 and TRBJ1-1; TRBD1 matches 10 bases. J was trimmed by 2 bases and V by 2 bases; bases with no gene match: 5. CDR3 size: 15 residues. Germline V gene lookup returns CDR1 GTSNPN and CDR2 SVGIG (reference sequence). CDR3 amino acids: CAWSTRQGANTEAFF. The CDR3 nucleotides are TGTGCCTGGAGTACACGACAGGGGGCAAACACTGAAGCTTTCTTT.

This clone was recorded only once. V gene TRBV9 combines with J gene TRBJ1-6; TRBD1 might be the D (5 bases). Trimming pared 2 bases from V and 6 bases from J, leaving 9 bases between. Germline V lookup: CDR1 SGDLS, CDR2 YYNGEE. The length of the CDR3 is 14 residues. The CDR3 region is CASSVTGINSPLHF. The CDR3 coding sequence is TGTGCCAGCAGCGTCACAGGTATTAATTCACCCCTCCACTTT. Supplemented by reference TRBV9 and TRBJ1-6, the full variable domain reads DSGVTQTPKHLITATGQRVTLRCSPRSGDLSVYWYQQSLDQGLQFLIQYYNGEERAKGNILERFSAQQFPDLHSELNLSSLELGDSALYFCASSVTGINSPLHFGNGTRLTVT.

The chain links TRBV4-2 to TRBJ1-4; 9 bases line up with TRBD1. The CDR3 covers 15 residues. The V gene's germline CDR1 is LGHNA and CDR2 YNFKEQ. Losses at the gene ends were 3 bases for V and 7 bases for J; bases not matched to a gene: 6. CDR3 residues: CASSQAGTGIEKLFF. CDR3 in DNA: TGTGCCAGCAGCCAGGCCGGGACAGGGATTGAAAAACTGTTTTTT.